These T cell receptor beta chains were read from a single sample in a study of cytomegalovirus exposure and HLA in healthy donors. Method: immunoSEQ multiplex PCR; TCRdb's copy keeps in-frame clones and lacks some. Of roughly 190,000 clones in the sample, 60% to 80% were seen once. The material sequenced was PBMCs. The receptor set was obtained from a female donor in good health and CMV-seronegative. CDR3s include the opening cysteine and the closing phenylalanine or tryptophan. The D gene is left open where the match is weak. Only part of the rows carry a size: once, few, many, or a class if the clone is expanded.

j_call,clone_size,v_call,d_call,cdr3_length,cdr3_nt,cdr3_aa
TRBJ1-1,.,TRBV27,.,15,TGTGCCAGCAGTTCTCGACAGGTCTTGAACACTGAAGCTTTCTTT,CASSSRQVLNTEAFF
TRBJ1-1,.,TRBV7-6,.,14,TGTGCCAGCACCATAGGGGGGGGGAGCACTGAAGCTTTCTTT,CASTIGGGSTEAFF
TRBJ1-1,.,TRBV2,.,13,TGTGCCAGCTCCGCAGGTGTGAACACTGAAGCTTTCTTT,CASSAGVNTEAFF
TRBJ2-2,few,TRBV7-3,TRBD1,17,TGTGCCAGCAGCTTAACAAGGACAGGATCGAACACCGGGGAGCTGTTTTTT,CASSLTRTGSNTGELFF
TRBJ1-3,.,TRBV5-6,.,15,TGTGCCAGCAGCTTCACAAGGAGTTCTGGAAACACCATATATTTT,CASSFTRSSGNTIYF
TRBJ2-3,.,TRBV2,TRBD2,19,TGTGCCAGCAACTCCTGGGGACTAGCGGAATCGCCTAGCACAGATACGCAGTATTTT,CASNSWGLAESPSTDTQYF
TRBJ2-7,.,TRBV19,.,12,TGTGCCAGTAGTCAGAACTCCTACGAGCAGTACTTC,CASSQNSYEQYF
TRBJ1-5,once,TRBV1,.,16,TGCACCAGCAACCAATCAGGGAATAATAGCAATCAGCCCCAGCATTTT,CTSNQSGNNSNQPQHF
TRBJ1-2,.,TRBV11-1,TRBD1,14,TGTGCCAGCAGCTTTGGGACAGGGTCCTATGGCTACACCTTC,CASSFGTGSYGYTF
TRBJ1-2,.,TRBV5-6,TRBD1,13,TGTGCCAGCAGCCCGGGACAGGGCTATGGCTACACCTTC,CASSPGQGYGYTF
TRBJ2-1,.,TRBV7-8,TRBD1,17,TGTGCCAGCAGCTTAGCAAGGACAGGGGTGGAACACAATGAGCAGTTCTTC,CASSLARTGVEHNEQFF
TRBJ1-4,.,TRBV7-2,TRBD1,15,TGTGCCAGCAGCCCGGACAGGGGGCGGAATGAAAAACTGTTTTTT,CASSPDRGRNEKLFF
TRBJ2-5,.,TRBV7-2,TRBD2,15,TGTGCCAGCAGGCCTTTGGCGGGGGGGCAAGAGACCCAGTACTTC,CASRPLAGGQETQYF